A selection of T cell receptor beta chains follows, all from one sample in a study of blood T cell repertoires in COVID-19. Profiled with immunoSEQ multiplex PCR; TCRdb holds only in-frame clones, not every one. The sample has 200,000 to 300,000 clones, about 87% seen once. The source material was peripheral blood. The receptors originated from a human donor in a cohort sampled during active COVID-19. Each CDR3 is given without its conserved first and last residue.

CDR3aa	v_gene
ASSLDQGELQETQY	TRBV5-6
ASSPGLAGGSPGELF	TRBV5-5
ASRRLNTGELF	TRBV25-1
ASSQQREAGELF	TRBV3-1/TRBV3-2
ASSLGGGPEKLF	TRBV5-1
ASSEGAGWGEKLF	TRBV2
ASSNGTPHNSPLH	TRBV18
SVEAGFSNTEAF	TRBV29-1
ATSDLGGGEETQY	TRBV24-1
ASSSPSAGKTGELF	TRBV7-2
ASRVTYSGNTIY	TRBV27
ASSLSGGPIYEQY	TRBV7-6
ASSLELAGRLQH	TRBV11-2
ASSPAGGSTDTQY	TRBV7-2
ASSSLTVLHGEAF	TRBV27
ATSDFSALGNQPQH	TRBV24-1
SVGRENYGYT	TRBV29-1
ASSQDLFRGRTGELF	TRBV14
ASSIAGVWETQY	TRBV19
ASSYSNSPPMLIPQIRQF	TRBV6-7
ASSEALRGSSYNSPLH	TRBV2
ASQWTSGSDTQY	TRBV27
ASSRTGPSYGYT	TRBV19
ASSGLREQY	TRBV2
ASSALTVQYGYT	TRBV7-2
AEDIPPPRVLVANYGYT	TRBV19
ASRQGYYEQY	TRBV2
ASSEALRVSIGPQH	TRBV6-1
ASSQGGRDRVRGYT	TRBV4-1
ASSLDRVVTTEAF	TRBV11-2
ATSDRTGPNTGELF	TRBV24-1
ASSRFAGGGAAKNIQY	TRBV3-1/TRBV3-2
ASSPQRAVQAEAF	TRBV11-2
ASSLSRGQGLY	TRBV27
ASSSVGELF	TRBV5-1
ASRTSGAYEQY	TRBV7-8
ASSIPGGADSPLH	TRBV5-4
ASSLHGTTEQY	TRBV12-3/TRBV12-4
ASSLTLGGGTEAF	TRBV7-2
ASSTSGSYEQY	TRBV19
ASSEKGPGAAKNIQY	TRBV10-1
ASSLLTGGAGQPQH	TRBV7-9